What follows are 27 T cell receptor beta chains derived from one specimen sequenced in a study of shared T cell receptors in the human thymus. Only in-frame clones appear in the TCRdb table, and some are missing; sequencing was by immunoSEQ multiplex PCR. Of around 340,000 clones listed, approximately 95% are singletons. The sequencing input was thymocytes. Receptors were obtained from a human donor.

This chain joins TRBV14 and TRBJ1-1, with 7 bases aligning to TRBD1. Germline-derived CDR1 and CDR2 are SGHDN and FVKESK. The J segment lost 3 bases and the V segment lost 1 base, leaving 8 bases of the junction unmatched. The CDR3 is 16 amino acids. The CDR3 DNA sequence: TGTGCCAGCAGCCAAGTAAACGGCAGGGGGTACACTGAAGCTTTCTTT. Amino acids: CASSQVNGRGYTEAFF.

The chain carries TRBV19 and TRBJ2-3; 8 bases are a match to TRBD1. The V gene's germline CDR1 is LNHDA and CDR2 SQIVND (reference sequence). The CDR3 covers 16 residues. V trimming: 1 base; J trimming: 2 bases; junction bases outside the gene matches: 5. In DNA form, the CDR3 reads TGTGCCAGTAGTATAGTCGGCAGGGGGCCCACAGATACGCAGTATTTT. It specifies CASSIVGRGPTDTQYF.

The genes are TRBV6-5 and TRBJ2-1; TRBD1 or TRBD2 may be the D gene (5 bases each). CDR3 length: 12 residues. V lost 6 bases and J lost 11, with 14 bases in between. CDR1 is MNHEY and CDR2 is SVGAGI in the germline V gene. CDR3 bases: TGTGCCAGCAGGTCCTCCGGGACGAAGCAGTTCTTC. This gives the protein CASRSSGTKQFF.

The V gene is TRBV7-8, the J gene TRBJ1-5; D is undetermined. CDR1 is SGHVS, CDR2 FQNEAQ, per germline. The V and J ends lost 1 base and 2 bases respectively, with 9 bases between them. The CDR3 spans 15 residues. The CDR3 DNA reads as TGTGCCAGCAGCTTAGGGATCCATCGCAATCAGCCCCAGCATTTT. Protein product: CASSLGIHRNQPQHF.

This sequence joins TRBV7-8 and TRBJ2-5, with D perhaps matching TRBD1 or TRBD2 (6 bases each). There are 16 residues in the CDR3. V was shortened by 4 bases and J by 4 bases, with 19 bases between the two germline ends. Germline CDR1 reads SGHVS; CDR2 reads FQNEAQ. In DNA, the CDR3 is TGTGCCAGCAGCTCTGGCACGGGGGCGCAGGGAGAGACCCAGTACTTC. This sequence encodes CASSSGTGAQGETQYF.

This chain links TRBV10-1 with TRBJ2-7; D may be TRBD2 (5 bases). This CDR3 is 10 amino acids long. The germline V and J ends were trimmed by 10 bases and 3 bases, with 7 bases remaining between them. From germline, CDR1 is WNHNN and CDR2 SYGVQD (reference sequence). CDR3 sequence (DNA): TGCGCCAACCGGGACTACGAGCAGTACTTC. This codes for CANRDYEQYF.

J is TRBJ1-3 and V is TRBV5-1; possibly TRBD1 for D (6 bases). The CDR3 is 17 amino acids. The germline V gene has CDR1 SGHRS and CDR2 YFSETQ. Between the trimmed V and J ends, which lost 0 bases and 2 bases, there was a span of 15 bases. The DNA of the CDR3 is TGCGCCAGCAGCTTGGAGAACAGCGGGGGCCCTGGAAACACCATATATTTT. Amino acid sequence: CASSLENSGGPGNTIYF.

The chain has TRBV28 and TRBJ2-1; D is possibly TRBD1 (6 bases). The germline V gene encodes CDR1 MDHEN and CDR2 SYDVKM. Trimming pared 3 bases from V and 2 bases from J, leaving 14 bases between. The CDR3 length is 16 residues. CDR3 DNA: TGTGCCAGCAGTTTTACCCTTACAGGGCCCTACAATGAGCAGTTCTTC. As protein: CASSFTLTGPYNEQFF.

The V and J genes are TRBV6-6 and TRBJ2-7; weak D call: TRBD1 (6 bases). The germline V gene encodes CDR1 MNHNY and CDR2 SVGAGI (reference sequence). The CDR3 has 13 amino acids. V gave up 7 bases and J gave up 5 bases, with 15 bases separating them. The CDR3 here is CASTRPDSHEQYF. For the CDR3, the DNA is TGTGCCAGCACCCGCCCGGACAGCCACGAGCAGTACTTC.

This clone was observed a few times. V gene TRBV18 combines with J gene TRBJ2-5, with 7 bases aligning to TRBD2. This CDR3 has 14 amino acids. The junction had 5 bases not matched to a gene; V was cut back by 3 bases and J by 4 bases. Germline V gives CDR1 KGHSH, CDR2 LQKENI. Here the CDR3 DNA reads TGTGCCAGCTCACCGGCGGGAGCTTCAGAGACCCAGTACTTC. This codes for CASSPAGASETQYF.

The chain links TRBV11-3 to TRBJ2-2; TRBD2 matches 10 bases. Germline-derived CDR1 and CDR2 are SGHNT and YENEEA. The CDR3 is 17 amino acids. The junction had 8 bases not matched to a gene; V was cut back by 0 bases and J by 7 bases. In nucleotides, the CDR3 is TGTGCCAGCAGCTTAGATCCCCTAGCGGGAGTCGTCGGGGAGCTGTTTTTT. This codes for CASSLDPLAGVVGELFF.

The chain uses TRBV4-3 and TRBJ2-7; 8 positions agree with TRBD1. The CDR3 extends over 19 amino acids. V lost 0 bases, J lost 1 base, and 14 bases stayed unmatched. The V gene's germline CDR1 is LGHNA and CDR2 YSLEER. The CDR3 nucleotides read TGCGCCAGCAGCCAAGAGCCCGAGGAGGGGACAGGCCATTCCTACGAGCAGTACTTC. Translation gives CASSQEPEEGTGHSYEQYF.

V usage is TRBV7-3 and J usage is TRBJ2-2; 11 bases map to TRBD2. The CDR3 consists of 19 residues. Looked up from germline, CDR1 is SGHTA and CDR2 is FQGTGA. With 8 bases clipped from V and 1 base from J, the junction kept 15 bases outside the gene matches. The CDR3 bases are TGTGCCAGCGGCCATTCCCACCCTACTAGCGGGGGGAACACCGGGGAGCTGTTTTTT. Encoded protein: CASGHSHPTSGGNTGELFF. Looking up the rest from reference TRBV7-3 and TRBJ2-2 gives the full variable domain: GAGVSQTPSNKVTEKGKYVELRCDPISGHTALYWYRQSLGQGPEFLIYFQGTGAADDSGLPNDRFFAVRPEGSVSTLKIQRTERGDSAVYLCASGHSHPTSGGNTGELFFGEGSRLTVL.

The chain carries TRBV23-1 and TRBJ2-1; possible D gene TRBD2, 6 bases. TRBV23-1 is identified as an open reading frame with a role that is uncertain. This CDR3 contains 16 residues. V lost 3 bases, J lost 0 bases, and 12 bases lay in between. The CDR3 here is CASSHQDYSSYNEQFF. The CDR3 DNA follows: TGCGCCAGCAGTCATCAGGACTACAGCTCCTACAATGAGCAGTTCTTC.

The rearrangement joins TRBV28 to TRBJ1-4; 11 bases fit TRBD1. The ends lost 2 bases at V and 8 bases at J; junction bases unmatched: 7. The V gene's germline CDR1 is MDHEN and CDR2 SYDVKM. This CDR3 has 16 amino acids. CDR3 residues: CASSLIRDRGWEKLFF. The CDR3 bases are TGTGCCAGCAGTTTAATACGGGACAGGGGGTGGGAAAAACTGTTTTTT.

Only a few counts were recorded for this clone. The rearrangement uses TRBV11-2 and TRBJ2-7; 7 bases line up with TRBD2. V lost 5 bases and J lost 6; bases outside the gene matches: 7. This CDR3 spans 13 amino acids. Germline V gene sequence: CDR1 SGHAT, CDR2 FQNNGV. The CDR3 protein is CASSQPTSREQYF. The CDR3 coding sequence is TGTGCCAGCAGCCAACCGACTAGCCGCGAGCAGTACTTC.

The J gene is TRBJ2-3, the V gene TRBV30; tentatively, D is TRBD1 (5 bases). Looked up from germline, CDR1 is GTSNPN and CDR2 is SVGIG (reference sequence). The CDR3 covers 12 residues. Trimming pared 1 base from V and 5 bases from J, leaving 7 bases between. The CDR3 loop is CAWSGGKDTQYF. In DNA form, the CDR3 reads TGTGCCTGGAGTGGGGGCAAAGATACGCAGTATTTT.

The chain has TRBV28 and TRBJ2-6; D gene unclear. V lost 6 bases and J 0 bases, leaving 15 bases between the germline ends. The length of the CDR3 is 17 residues. Germline CDR1 reads MDHEN; CDR2 reads SYDVKM. The CDR3 DNA sequence: TGTGCCAGCAGAGGTGGACGGTGGGGCTCTGGGGCCAACGTCCTGACTTTC. Its translation is CASRGGRWGSGANVLTF.

The chain employs TRBV15 and TRBJ2-3, with D possibly matching TRBD2 (5 bases). This CDR3 region has 17 residues. Trimming stripped 3 bases from V and 2 bases from J, with 18 bases between. CDR1 LNHNV and CDR2 YYDKDF come from the germline V gene (reference sequence). The CDR3 DNA follows: TGTGCCACCAGCAGGAATCGCGATACCGGGAACACAGATACGCAGTATTTT. This translates into CATSRNRDTGNTDTQYF.

The V call is TRBV2, the J call TRBJ2-7; 7 bases fit TRBD2. Per the germline V gene, CDR1 is SNHLY and CDR2 is FYNNEI. V lost 1 base, J lost 5 bases, and 8 bases stayed unmatched. There are 15 residues in the CDR3. The CDR3 reads CASSEDRREHDEQYF. CDR3 DNA: TGTGCCAGCAGTGAAGACAGGCGGGAGCACGACGAGCAGTACTTC. The complete variable domain, with remaining parts taken from reference TRBV2 and TRBJ2-7, reads EPEVTQTPSHQVTQMGQEVILRCVPISNHLYFYWYRQILGQKVEFLVSFYNNEISEKSEIFDDQFSVERPDGSNFTLKIRSTKLEDSAMYFCASSEDRREHDEQYFGPGTRLTVT.

The chain uses TRBV7-9 and TRBJ2-1; 8 bases align to TRBD1. The CDR3 sequence is 17 residues long. V trimming: 4 bases; J trimming: 3 bases; junction bases outside the gene matches: 11. Germline-derived CDR1 and CDR2 are SEHNR and FQNEAQ (reference sequence). DNA for the CDR3: TGTGCCAGCAGCTCCCCGACAGGGGAAAGGTACTACAATGAGCAGTTCTTC. Translated: CASSSPTGERYYNEQFF. Looking up the rest from reference TRBV7-9 and TRBJ2-1 gives the full variable domain: DTGVSQNPRHKITKRGQNVTFRCDPISEHNRLYWYRQTLGQGPEFLTYFQNEAQLEKSRLLSDRFSAERPKGSFSTLEIQRTEQGDSAMYLCASSSPTGERYYNEQFFGPGTRLTVL.

The J gene is TRBJ2-3, the V gene TRBV7-2, with D perhaps TRBD1 or TRBD2 (6 bases each). The CDR3 spans 15 residues. V shed 5 bases and J shed 2 bases, with 14 bases lying between them. From germline, CDR1 is SGHTA and CDR2 FQGNSA. In nucleotides, the CDR3 is TGTGCCAGCAGCCCCGGGGGCAGCATCACAGATACGCAGTATTTT. Translating it yields CASSPGGSITDTQYF.

This chain joins TRBV7-9 and TRBJ1-5; 7 bases map to TRBD1. The CDR3 sequence is 13 residues long. CDR1 is SEHNR, CDR2 FQNEAQ, per germline (reference sequence). Losses at the gene ends were 3 bases for V and 4 bases for J; bases not matched to a gene: 0. CDR3 sequence reads: CASSLTGNQPQHF. The CDR3 coding sequence is TGTGCCAGCAGCTTGACAGGGAATCAGCCCCAGCATTTT.

The chain is built from TRBV28 and TRBJ2-5; 9 positions match TRBD2. The germline V gene encodes CDR1 MDHEN and CDR2 SYDVKM. The CDR3 loop spans 15 amino acids. V trimming: 3 bases; J trimming: 5 bases; junction bases outside the gene matches: 7. In DNA form, the CDR3 reads TGTGCCAGCAGTTTCGGCGGGAGGGAATGGGAGACCCAGTACTTC. Encoded protein: CASSFGGREWETQYF.

The chain has TRBV27 and TRBJ2-1; TRBD2 is a possible D gene (6 bases). Trimming removed 7 bases from V and 8 bases from J, with 30 bases in between. This CDR3 has 18 residues. Germline-derived CDR1 and CDR2 are MNHEY and SMNVEV (reference sequence). The CDR3 protein is CASISPRIMGGTAYEQFF. The CDR3 DNA follows: TGTGCCAGCATTAGTCCTCGGATAATGGGCGGGACTGCTTATGAGCAGTTCTTC.

Here the CDR3 DNA reads TGCGCCAGCAGCTTGGATTTTCAGGGACAGGGGAGGCCGGGAGGGCCCTATGAGCAGTTCTTC. Its translation is CASSLDFQGQGRPGGPYEQFF. The J gene is TRBJ2-1, the V gene TRBV5-1; 10 positions agree with TRBD1. The CDR3 sequence is 21 residues long. Germline loops: CDR1 SGHRS, CDR2 YFSETQ. Trimming at V came to 0 bases and at J to 8 bases, leaving 23 bases not matched to a gene.

This chain connects TRBV4-2 to TRBJ2-7; 15 bases are shared with TRBD2. CDR3 size: 20 residues. Trimming removed 0 bases from V and 2 bases from J; junction bases left unmatched: 11. Germline CDR1 LGHNA, CDR2 YNFKEQ. CDR3 region: CASSQEGAGLAGGGAYEQYF. Here the CDR3 DNA reads TGTGCCAGCAGCCAAGAAGGGGCGGGACTAGCGGGAGGAGGGGCCTACGAGCAGTACTTC.